This is a list of T cell receptor beta chains from one sample in a study of cytomegalovirus exposure and HLA in healthy donors. Only in-frame clones appear in the TCRdb table, and some are missing; sequencing was by immunoSEQ multiplex PCR. The repertoire holds 150,000 to 200,000 clones, with around 78% as singletons. Sequencing was carried out using PBMCs. The source is a young man in good health and CMV-seronegative. Each CDR3 is given with its conserved first and last residue. Fields, in order: V gene, J gene, D gene, clone size, CDR3 protein, CDR3 DNA. D genes are given only for firm matches. Some rows mark clone size as missing; the rest say once, few, many or name a class of expanded clone.

v_gene: TRBV7-3
j_gene: TRBJ2-1
d_gene: TRBD2
abundance: few
CDR3aa: CASSLIGTSGNSYNEQFF
CDR3nt: TGTGCCAGCAGCTTAATAGGGACTAGCGGGAACTCCTACAATGAGCAGTTCTTC

v_gene: TRBV2
j_gene: TRBJ2-3
d_gene: TRBD2
abundance: few
CDR3aa: CASTPGLADFDTQYF
CDR3nt: TGTGCCAGCACCCCGGGACTAGCGGATTTCGATACGCAGTATTTT

v_gene: TRBV10-2
j_gene: TRBJ2-7
d_gene: NA
abundance: NA
CDR3aa: CASGPLISYEQYF
CDR3nt: TGCGCCAGCGGGCCTTTGATTTCCTACGAGCAGTACTTC

v_gene: TRBV28
j_gene: TRBJ2-5
d_gene: TRBD1
abundance: once
CDR3aa: CASSSRDRGQETQYF
CDR3nt: TGTGCCAGCAGTAGCCGGGACAGGGGCCAAGAGACCCAGTACTTC

v_gene: TRBV5-4
j_gene: TRBJ2-7
d_gene: NA
abundance: NA
CDR3aa: CASSLGGERGTYEQYF
CDR3nt: TGTGCCAGCAGCTTGGGCGGGGAAAGGGGCACCTACGAGCAGTACTTC

v_gene: TRBV10-3
j_gene: TRBJ2-1
d_gene: TRBD2
abundance: NA
CDR3aa: CAISESSGRDEQFF
CDR3nt: TGTGCCATCAGTGAGTCTAGCGGGAGGGATGAGCAGTTCTTC

v_gene: TRBV4-1
j_gene: TRBJ2-7
d_gene: TRBD2
abundance: NA
CDR3aa: CASSSRASGTYEQYF
CDR3nt: TGCGCCAGCAGCTCGCGGGCTAGCGGGACCTACGAGCAGTACTTC

v_gene: TRBV14
j_gene: TRBJ2-7
d_gene: TRBD2
abundance: NA
CDR3aa: CASSLMGGSPYEQYF
CDR3nt: TGTGCCAGCAGCCTCATGGGAGGGTCTCCCTACGAGCAGTACTTC

v_gene: TRBV27
j_gene: TRBJ2-7
d_gene: NA
abundance: NA
CDR3aa: CASSWTLVSSYEQYF
CDR3nt: TGTGCCAGCAGTTGGACTCTAGTAAGCTCCTACGAGCAGTACTTC

v_gene: TRBV27
j_gene: TRBJ2-3
d_gene: TRBD1
abundance: NA
CDR3aa: CASSLSRQGTDTQYF
CDR3nt: TGTGCCAGCAGTTTATCGAGACAGGGTACAGATACGCAGTATTTT

v_gene: TRBV27
j_gene: TRBJ2-7
d_gene: TRBD1
abundance: few
CDR3aa: CASSFLRAGGPYEQYF
CDR3nt: TGTGCCAGCAGTTTCTTAAGGGCAGGGGGCCCCTACGAGCAGTACTTC

v_gene: TRBV7-3
j_gene: TRBJ1-3
d_gene: NA
abundance: NA
CDR3aa: CASSLTRTGNTIYF
CDR3nt: TGTGCCAGCAGCTTAACCAGGACTGGAAACACCATATATTTT

v_gene: TRBV5-4
j_gene: TRBJ1-1
d_gene: TRBD1
abundance: NA
CDR3aa: CASSFQGGTEAFF
CDR3nt: TGTGCCAGCAGCTTCCAGGGGGGCACTGAAGCTTTCTTT

v_gene: TRBV5-1
j_gene: TRBJ1-2
d_gene: TRBD1
abundance: once
CDR3aa: CASSPPGTGTFYGYTF
CDR3nt: TGCGCCAGCAGCCCGCCGGGGACAGGGACCTTCTATGGCTACACCTTC

v_gene: TRBV13
j_gene: TRBJ1-4
d_gene: TRBD1
abundance: NA
CDR3aa: CASSFTPGTGGHYPTEKLFF
CDR3nt: TGTGCCAGCAGCTTTACCCCGGGGACAGGGGGCCACTATCCGACTGAAAAACTGTTTTTT

v_gene: TRBV29-1
j_gene: TRBJ2-5
d_gene: NA
abundance: once
CDR3aa: CSVEEAPRETQYF
CDR3nt: TGCAGCGTTGAAGAAGCCCCCAGGGAGACCCAGTACTTC

v_gene: TRBV5-1
j_gene: TRBJ2-7
d_gene: NA
abundance: NA
CDR3aa: CASSPTGRGGSYEQYF
CDR3nt: TGCGCCAGCAGCCCAACAGGGCGTGGTGGCTCCTACGAGCAGTACTTC

v_gene: TRBV6-1
j_gene: TRBJ2-3
d_gene: TRBD2
abundance: few
CDR3aa: CASSEAQGGADTQYF
CDR3nt: TGTGCCAGCAGTGAAGCCCAGGGAGGGGCGGATACGCAGTATTTT

v_gene: TRBV5-5
j_gene: TRBJ1-5
d_gene: NA
abundance: NA
CDR3aa: CASSFHSNQPQHF
CDR3nt: TGTGCCAGCAGCTTTCATAGCAATCAGCCCCAGCATTTT

v_gene: TRBV2
j_gene: TRBJ2-3
d_gene: TRBD1
abundance: NA
CDR3aa: CASSITGGGGTDTQYF
CDR3nt: TGTGCCAGCAGTATAACAGGGGGCGGGGGTACAGATACGCAGTATTTT

v_gene: TRBV2
j_gene: TRBJ2-3
d_gene: TRBD2
abundance: NA
CDR3aa: CASRTSGSTTDTQYF
CDR3nt: TGTGCCAGCCGGACTAGCGGGAGCACGACAGATACGCAGTATTTT

v_gene: TRBV29-1
j_gene: TRBJ1-4
d_gene: TRBD1
abundance: NA
CDR3aa: CSVRGDGEKLFF
CDR3nt: TGCAGCGTCAGGGGGGATGGTGAAAAACTGTTTTTT

v_gene: TRBV5-1
j_gene: TRBJ2-6
d_gene: NA
abundance: NA
CDR3aa: CASRDSSGANVLTF
CDR3nt: TGCGCCAGCCGGGATAGCTCTGGGGCCAACGTCCTGACTTTC

v_gene: TRBV7-9
j_gene: TRBJ2-7
d_gene: NA
abundance: NA
CDR3aa: CASSLVTRAGARRDEQYF
CDR3nt: TGTGCCAGCAGCTTAGTAACCCGAGCAGGGGCGCGTAGGGACGAGCAGTACTTC

v_gene: TRBV6-4
j_gene: TRBJ1-1
d_gene: NA
abundance: NA
CDR3aa: CASSETGRTEAFF
CDR3nt: TGTGCCAGCAGTGAAACAGGGAGAACTGAAGCTTTCTTT

v_gene: TRBV5-6
j_gene: TRBJ2-3
d_gene: NA
abundance: NA
CDR3aa: CASSFGLGTDTQYF
CDR3nt: TGTGCCAGCAGCTTCGGCCTAGGCACAGATACGCAGTATTTT

v_gene: TRBV2
j_gene: TRBJ2-7
d_gene: NA
abundance: NA
CDR3aa: CASKTEYEQYF
CDR3nt: TGTGCCAGCAAGACAGAATACGAGCAGTACTTC

v_gene: TRBV9
j_gene: TRBJ1-1
d_gene: NA
abundance: NA
CDR3aa: CASSVEAGVNTEAFF
CDR3nt: TGTGCCAGCAGCGTAGAAGCGGGGGTGAACACTGAAGCTTTCTTT

v_gene: TRBV7-6
j_gene: TRBJ2-3
d_gene: NA
abundance: NA
CDR3aa: CASSLSSGSSTDTQYF
CDR3nt: TGTGCCAGCAGCTTATCCAGCGGATCTAGCACAGATACGCAGTATTTT

v_gene: TRBV11-3
j_gene: TRBJ2-2
d_gene: NA
abundance: NA
CDR3aa: CASSLAWNTGELFF
CDR3nt: TGTGCCAGCAGCTTAGCGTGGAACACCGGGGAGCTGTTTTTT

v_gene: TRBV5-5
j_gene: TRBJ1-6
d_gene: NA
abundance: NA
CDR3aa: CASSTNLGSGRHSPLHF
CDR3nt: TGTGCCAGCAGCACTAACCTCGGGTCCGGCCGGCATTCACCCCTCCACTTT

v_gene: TRBV11-2
j_gene: TRBJ2-7
d_gene: NA
abundance: few
CDR3aa: CASGSTNYEQYF
CDR3nt: TGTGCCTCAGGCAGCACAAACTACGAGCAGTACTTC

v_gene: TRBV10-3
j_gene: TRBJ2-5
d_gene: TRBD1
abundance: NA
CDR3aa: CAISEGTGSRETQYF
CDR3nt: TGTGCCATCAGTGAAGGGACAGGGTCCCGAGAGACCCAGTACTTC

v_gene: TRBV6-5
j_gene: TRBJ1-1
d_gene: TRBD1
abundance: NA
CDR3aa: CASSYSSSGGAEAFF
CDR3nt: TGTGCCAGCAGTTACTCGAGTTCAGGGGGTGCTGAAGCTTTCTTT

v_gene: TRBV5-6
j_gene: TRBJ1-4
d_gene: NA
abundance: NA
CDR3aa: CASSLARDTNEKLFF
CDR3nt: TGTGCCAGCAGCTTGGCCAGGGATACTAATGAAAAACTGTTTTTT

v_gene: TRBV10-1
j_gene: TRBJ2-7
d_gene: TRBD2
abundance: NA
CDR3aa: CASSELLADFREQYF
CDR3nt: TGCGCCAGCAGTGAGTTACTAGCGGATTTTCGCGAGCAGTACTTC

v_gene: TRBV28
j_gene: TRBJ1-5
d_gene: NA
abundance: once
CDR3aa: CASTSIGRGDQPQHF
CDR3nt: TGTGCCAGCACCTCAATCGGACGGGGGGATCAGCCCCAGCATTTT

v_gene: TRBV30
j_gene: TRBJ2-3
d_gene: NA
abundance: NA
CDR3aa: CAWSGGQGGTDTQYF
CDR3nt: TGTGCCTGGAGTGGGGGGCAGGGAGGGACAGATACGCAGTATTTT

v_gene: TRBV7-9
j_gene: TRBJ1-2
d_gene: NA
abundance: NA
CDR3aa: CASRQTGQSTDGYTF
CDR3nt: TGTGCCAGCAGACAAACCGGACAGTCAACCGATGGCTACACCTTC

v_gene: TRBV7-9
j_gene: TRBJ2-4
d_gene: NA
abundance: NA
CDR3aa: CASSGPDIQYF
CDR3nt: TGTGCCAGCTCAGGCCCAGACATTCAGTACTTC

v_gene: TRBV20-1
j_gene: TRBJ1-1
d_gene: NA
abundance: NA
CDR3aa: CSSRSGRGAFF
CDR3nt: TGCAGTTCAAGGAGCGGGCGGGGAGCTTTCTTT

v_gene: TRBV9
j_gene: TRBJ2-7
d_gene: NA
abundance: NA
CDR3aa: CASSPLAGKQYF
CDR3nt: TGTGCCAGCAGCCCTCTCGCGGGTAAGCAGTACTTC

v_gene: TRBV5-4
j_gene: TRBJ1-6
d_gene: NA
abundance: NA
CDR3aa: CASSLASYNSPLHF
CDR3nt: TGTGCCAGCAGCTTGGCCAGTTATAATTCACCCCTCCACTTT

v_gene: TRBV28
j_gene: TRBJ2-7
d_gene: NA
abundance: NA
CDR3aa: CASSSGPSLGGNYEQYF
CDR3nt: TGTGCCAGCAGTTCCGGGCCCTCGTTGGGGGGTAACTACGAGCAGTACTTC